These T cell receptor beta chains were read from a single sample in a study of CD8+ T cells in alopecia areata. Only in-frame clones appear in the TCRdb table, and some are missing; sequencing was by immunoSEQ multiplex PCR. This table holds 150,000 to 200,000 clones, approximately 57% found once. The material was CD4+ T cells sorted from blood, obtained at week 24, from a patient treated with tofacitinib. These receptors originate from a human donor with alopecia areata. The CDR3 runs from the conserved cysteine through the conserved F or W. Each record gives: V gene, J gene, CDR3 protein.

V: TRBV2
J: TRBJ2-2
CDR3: CASHRFTGELFF

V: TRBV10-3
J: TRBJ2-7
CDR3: CAISDLGSSYEQYF

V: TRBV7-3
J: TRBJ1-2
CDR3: CASSLEARGLGYGYTF

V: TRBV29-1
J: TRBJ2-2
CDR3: CSVREGFGELFF

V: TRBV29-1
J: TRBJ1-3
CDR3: CSALSPRGAQGNTIYF

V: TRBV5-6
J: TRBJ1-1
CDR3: CASTIGEGQGRAFF

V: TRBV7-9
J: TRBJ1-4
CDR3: CASSLTEKLFF

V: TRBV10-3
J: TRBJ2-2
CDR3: CAISPGTFNTGELFF

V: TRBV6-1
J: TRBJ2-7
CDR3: CASSARWGVSYEQYF

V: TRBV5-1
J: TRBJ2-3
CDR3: CASSLWTGSLRGDTQYF

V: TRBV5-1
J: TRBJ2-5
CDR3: CASSLWGLAGEETQYF

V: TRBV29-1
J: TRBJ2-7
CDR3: CSVETGTLYEQYF

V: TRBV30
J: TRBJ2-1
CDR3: CAWRAGPYNEQFF

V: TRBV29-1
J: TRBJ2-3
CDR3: CSVQDRGLTDTQYF

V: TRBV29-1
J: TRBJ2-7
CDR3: CSAVTGIDEQYF

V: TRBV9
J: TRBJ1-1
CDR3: CASSVDLGGSAFF

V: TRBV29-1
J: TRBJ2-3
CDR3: CSVEAAKGAQYF

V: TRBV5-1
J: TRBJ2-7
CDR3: CASSLDTQLANEQYF

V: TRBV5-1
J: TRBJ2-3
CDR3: CASSLRTGTDTQYF

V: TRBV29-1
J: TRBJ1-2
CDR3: CSVRAGGNGGYTF

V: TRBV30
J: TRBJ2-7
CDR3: CAWSGGGQGYEQYF

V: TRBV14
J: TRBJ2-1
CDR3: CASSQVAGPDNEQFF

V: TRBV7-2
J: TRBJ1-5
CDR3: CASSTMRSQPQHF

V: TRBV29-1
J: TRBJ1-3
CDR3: CSVDGASGNTIYF

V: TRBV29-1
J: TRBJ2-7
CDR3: CSVSGGPTYEQYF

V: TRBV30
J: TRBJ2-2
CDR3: CAWRENWNTGELFF

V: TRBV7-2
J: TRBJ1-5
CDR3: CASSLDSFPQPQHF

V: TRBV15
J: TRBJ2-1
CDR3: CATSRGGGAYNEQFF

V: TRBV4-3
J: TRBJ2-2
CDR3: CASSQLAVNTGELFF

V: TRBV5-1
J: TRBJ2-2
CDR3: CASSWETTNTGELFF

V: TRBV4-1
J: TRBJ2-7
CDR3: CASSQVQPTNEQYF